These 25 T cell receptor beta chains originate from one sample sequenced in a study of T cells after yellow fever vaccination. One entry per CDR3 protein, called by TCRdb with MiXCR from the 5' RACE reads. The table includes hundreds of thousands of distinct CDR3 sequences, 9% to 15% detected once. The source material was PBMCs, sampled on the day of the yellow fever booster vaccination. These receptors all stem from a man aged 25-45 years who received the YFV17D yellow fever vaccine.

The CDR3, as DNA: TGCGCCAGCAGCTCCGGGACAGCGTTCTCTGGGGCCAACGTCCTGACTTTC. Protein: CASSSGTAFSGANVLTF. J is TRBJ2-6 and V is TRBV5-1; 7 bases align to TRBD1. From germline, CDR1 is SGHRS and CDR2 YFSETQ. CDR3 length equals 17 residues. Trimming at V came to 3 bases and at J to 0 bases, leaving 6 bases not matched to a gene.

This clonotype has a count of ten or more. The V and J genes are TRBV6-6 and TRBJ2-1; D remains ambiguous. This CDR3 spans 11 amino acids. Trimming cost V 5 bases and J 8 bases, with 7 bases left between them. CDR1 and CDR2 (germline): MNHNY, SVGAGI (reference sequence). In DNA form, the CDR3 reads TGTGCCAGCAGTCCCCTGGATGAGCAGTTCTTC. It encodes CASSPLDEQFF.

This clonotype was counted between two and nine times. V usage is TRBV20-1 and J usage is TRBJ2-1; D is unresolved. Deletions cut 0 bases from V and 10 bases from J, with 10 bases between. CDR1 DFQATT and CDR2 SNEGSKA come from the germline V gene (reference sequence). This CDR3 contains 12 residues. DNA of the CDR3: TGCAGTGCTAGAGAGGGATACCTGGAGCAGTTCTTC. It is translated as CSAREGYLEQFF.

The rearrangement links TRBV5-1 to TRBJ2-1, with 11 bases fitting TRBD1. Germline lookup yields CDR1 SGHRS and CDR2 YFSETQ. V shed 2 bases, J shed 3 bases, and the junction held 7 bases outside the gene matches. The CDR3 loop spans 17 amino acids. This chain's CDR3 is CASSFGTGGRYYNEQFF. In DNA, the CDR3 is TGCGCCAGCAGCTTTGGGACAGGGGGGCGTTACTACAATGAGCAGTTCTTC.

This clonotype was detected only a few times. The chain recombines TRBV7-2 with TRBJ2-7; 7 bases line up with TRBD2. This CDR3 region has 16 residues. Germline CDR1 and CDR2: SGHTA and FQGNSA. Trimming took 3 bases from V and 0 from J; bases not matched to a gene: 8. The CDR3 DNA reads TGTGCCAGCAGCTTCGATAGCGGGCTCCTCTCCTACGAGCAGTACTTC. This codes for CASSFDSGLLSYEQYF.

The chain is built from TRBV19 and TRBJ1-1; D uncertain. CDR1 is LNHDA, CDR2 SQIVND, per germline (reference sequence). The CDR3 is 13 residues long. Trimming left V 3 bases short and J 1 base short, with 6 bases between. In DNA form, the CDR3 reads TGTGCCAGTAGTATCCACCAGAACACTGAAGCTTTCTTT. It specifies CASSIHQNTEAFF.

The chain links TRBV5-1 to TRBJ1-6; no definite D call. There are 14 residues in the CDR3. From germline, CDR1 is SGHRS and CDR2 YFSETQ. Trimming cost V 5 bases and J 0 bases, with 6 bases left between them. CDR3 sequence: CASRQSSYNSPLHF. CDR3 DNA sequence: TGCGCCAGCAGACAGAGCTCCTATAATTCACCCCTCCACTTT.

This clonotype was counted only a few times. The V and J genes are TRBV5-1 and TRBJ2-7, with 9 bases identical to TRBD2. Germline loops: CDR1 SGHRS, CDR2 YFSETQ. Trimming cost V 6 bases and J 5 bases; bases outside gene matches: 9. The CDR3 totals 14 residues. The CDR3 DNA follows: TGCGCCAGCAACAGCGGGAGGTCTAGGAACGAGCAGTACTTC. Translation: CASNSGRSRNEQYF.

This rearrangement joins TRBV19 to TRBJ2-7; the D gene is possibly TRBD2 (7 bases). CDR3 size: 14 residues. V was cut by 5 bases and J by 3 bases, with 14 bases left in between. CDR1 is LNHDA, CDR2 SQIVND, per germline (reference sequence). Here the CDR3 reads CASSDGRGVYEQYF. The DNA of the CDR3 is TGTGCCAGTAGTGATGGGAGGGGGGTCTACGAGCAGTACTTC.

This clonotype was seen ten or more times. This sequence joins TRBV5-1 and TRBJ1-1; a possible D gene is TRBD1 (6 bases). The length of the CDR3 is 15 residues. V was cut by 4 bases and J by 4 bases, with 17 bases left in between. Germline loops: CDR1 SGHRS, CDR2 YFSETQ. The CDR3 region has the DNA TGCGCCAGCAGCCCCTCAAGCGGGACACTCACTGAAGCTTTCTTT. This translates into CASSPSSGTLTEAFF.

This clonotype has only a few counts. The chain couples TRBV25-1 to TRBJ2-3; 7 bases line up with TRBD1. V dropped 7 bases and J dropped 2; count of bases not matched to a gene: 9. CDR1 MGHDK and CDR2 SYGVNS come from the germline V gene. This CDR3 spans 15 amino acids. CDR3 amino acids: CASTHSGQHTDTQYF. CDR3 DNA sequence: TGTGCCAGCACCCATTCGGGACAGCACACAGATACGCAGTATTTT.

This clonotype was found a few times. The chain recombines TRBV7-8 with TRBJ1-5; the D is unclear. Germline values: CDR1 SGHVS, CDR2 FQNEAQ. V gave up 0 bases and J gave up 0 bases, with 9 bases separating them. The CDR3 length is 16 residues. The CDR3 sequence is CASSLAKVLSNQPQHF. The CDR3, as DNA: TGTGCCAGCAGCTTAGCCAAGGTCCTTAGCAATCAGCCCCAGCATTTT.

CDR3 in amino acids: CASSFPRQGGTGELFF. DNA of the CDR3: TGTGCCAGCAGTTTCCCTAGACAGGGTGGGACCGGGGAGCTGTTTTTT. The V gene is TRBV28, the J gene TRBJ2-2; 7 bases fit TRBD1. Germline V lookup: CDR1 MDHEN, CDR2 SYDVKM. The CDR3 is 16 amino acids. V lost 3 bases and J lost 5; bases outside the gene matches: 9.

The V call is TRBV10-3, the J call TRBJ2-2; 7 bases align to TRBD2. The CDR3 spans 15 residues. The V segment lost 6 bases and the J segment 1 base; nucleotides outside the gene matches: 5. Germline V gene lookup returns CDR1 ENHRY and CDR2 SYGVKD. The CDR3 nucleotides read TGTGCCATCAGGCGGCCTAGCGGGAACACCGGGGAGCTGTTTTTT. Translation gives CAIRRPSGNTGELFF.

This clonotype came up many times. The chain is built from TRBV5-5 and TRBJ2-1; the match to TRBD2 covers 7 bases. The CDR3 loop spans 15 amino acids. The ends lost 4 bases at V and 2 bases at J; junction bases unmatched: 6. Germline-derived CDR1 and CDR2 are SGHKS and YYEKEE (reference sequence). The CDR3 protein is CASSPLAGAYNEQFF. CDR3 nucleotide sequence: TGTGCCAGCAGCCCGCTTGCGGGAGCCTACAATGAGCAGTTCTTC.

This clonotype has only a few counts. The V gene is TRBV6-2 or TRBV6-3, the J gene TRBJ2-1, with 10 positions matching TRBD2. The CDR3 runs to 18 residues. Trimming removed 6 bases from V and 1 base from J; junction bases left unmatched: 12. CDR1 and CDR2 from the germline V gene are MNHEY and SVGEGT. Here the CDR3 reads CASSHLAGELYSYNEQFF. The DNA for the CDR3 is TGTGCCAGCAGCCATCTAGCGGGAGAGCTCTATTCCTACAATGAGCAGTTCTTC.

This clonotype has just a few counts. The CDR3 DNA reads as TGCAGTGCTAGATCGGCGGCAAGCTACGAGCAGTACTTC. Amino acid sequence: CSARSAASYEQYF. This chain uses TRBV20-1 with TRBJ2-7, with unresolved D. V was pared by 2 bases and J by 3 bases, with 11 bases between. CDR3 length: 13 amino acids. CDR1 is DFQATT and CDR2 is SNEGSKA in the germline V gene (reference sequence).

The J gene is TRBJ2-1, the V gene TRBV6-2 or TRBV6-3; 7 nucleotides line up with TRBD2. This CDR3 is built from 15 residues. Germline V CDR1 and CDR2: MNHEY, SVGEGT. V shed 4 bases, J shed 8 bases, and the junction held 11 bases outside the gene matches. The CDR3 sequence is CASSSGTNPQDEQFF. Here the CDR3 DNA reads TGTGCCAGCAGTTCCGGGACTAACCCTCAGGATGAGCAGTTCTTC.

This clonotype was counted a few times. V gene TRBV6-2 or TRBV6-3 combines with J gene TRBJ2-7; D is ambiguous. The CDR3 loop spans 14 amino acids. Trimming cost V 2 bases and J 3 bases, with 11 bases left between them. Germline V CDR1 and CDR2: MNHEY, SVGEGT. In DNA, the CDR3 is TGTGCCAGCAGTTACACCGGGCCATACTACGAGCAGTACTTC. This gives the protein CASSYTGPYYEQYF.

The chain has TRBV4-2 and TRBJ2-7; 9 nucleotides line up with TRBD2. V dropped 3 bases and J dropped 1; count of bases not matched to a gene: 4. Germline lookup yields CDR1 LGHNA and CDR2 YNFKEQ. The CDR3 is 15 amino acids. CDR3 protein: CASSHTSGPSYEQYF. DNA for the CDR3: TGTGCCAGCAGCCACACTAGCGGGCCGTCCTACGAGCAGTACTTC.

A few counts support this clonotype. The chain has TRBV5-1 and TRBJ1-1; no firm D call. The CDR3 is 13 residues long. The ends were cut back, 1 base at V and 1 base at J, with 5 bases in the middle. From germline, CDR1 is SGHRS and CDR2 YFSETQ. For the CDR3, the DNA is TGCGCCAGCAGCTTGCCACAGAACACTGAAGCTTTCTTT. Translation gives CASSLPQNTEAFF.

This chain joins TRBV19 and TRBJ1-2, with 11 bases fitting TRBD1. The CDR3 extends over 17 amino acids. V shed 3 bases and J 6 bases; nucleotides not matched to a gene: 12. Germline CDR1 LNHDA, CDR2 SQIVND (reference sequence). The CDR3 bases are TGTGCCAGTAGTATTTTGCCTGGACAGGGGGCTTCGAATGGCTACACCTTC. Translated: CASSILPGQGASNGYTF.

The chain joins TRBV6-4 to TRBJ2-1, with TRBD2 identical over 11 bases. After removal of 6 bases from V and 9 bases from J, the junction contained 10 bases not matched to a gene. This CDR3 has 15 residues. The germline V gene encodes CDR1 MRHNA and CDR2 SNTAGT. The CDR3 nucleotides are TGTGCCAGCAGGCAACTAGCGGGAGCGTCAACTGAGCAGTTCTTC. Translating gives CASRQLAGASTEQFF.

In its sample, this clonotype was seen a few times. The V gene is TRBV5-1, the J gene TRBJ2-2; TRBD2 matches 11 bases. V dropped 4 bases and J dropped 0; count of bases not matched to a gene: 8. Germline-derived CDR1 and CDR2 are SGHRS and YFSETQ. The CDR3 spans 18 residues. CDR3: CASSAWTSGLANTGELFF. For the CDR3, the DNA is TGCGCCAGCAGCGCCTGGACTAGCGGGTTAGCGAACACCGGGGAGCTGTTTTTT.

In this sample, this clonotype turned up a few times. The chain uses TRBV30 and TRBJ2-2, with 7 positions matching TRBD1. V shed 7 bases and J 6 bases; nucleotides not matched to a gene: 8. The CDR3 totals 13 residues. Germline assignment: CDR1 GTSNPN and CDR2 SVGIG (reference sequence). Here the CDR3 DNA reads TGTGCCTCTCTAACAGGGGTGGCCGGGGAGCTGTTTTTT. It yields the protein CASLTGVAGELFF.